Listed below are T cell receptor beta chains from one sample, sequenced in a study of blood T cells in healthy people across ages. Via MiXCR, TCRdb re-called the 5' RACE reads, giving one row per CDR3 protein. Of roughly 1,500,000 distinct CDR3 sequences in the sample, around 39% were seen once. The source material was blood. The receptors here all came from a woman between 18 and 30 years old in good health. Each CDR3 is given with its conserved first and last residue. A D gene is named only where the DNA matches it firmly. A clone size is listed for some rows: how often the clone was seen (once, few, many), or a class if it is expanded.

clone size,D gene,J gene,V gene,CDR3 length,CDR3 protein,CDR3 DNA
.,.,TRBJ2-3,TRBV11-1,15,CASSFTAVGADTQYF,TGCGCCAGCAGCTTTACGGCCGTTGGTGCGGATACGCAGTATTTT
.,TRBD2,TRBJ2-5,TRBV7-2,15,CASSLSTSGINEQYF,TGTGCCAGCAGCTTATCTACTAGCGGGATTAATGAGCAGTACTTC
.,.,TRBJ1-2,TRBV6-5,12,CATQRGNYGYTF,TGTGCCACCCAGCGGGGTAACTATGGCTACACCTTC
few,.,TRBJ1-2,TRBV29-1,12,CSVDAGHYGYTF,TGCAGCGTTGACGCAGGCCACTATGGCTACACCTTC
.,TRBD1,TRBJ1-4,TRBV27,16,CASSLRQGAWGEKLFF,TGTGCCAGCAGTTTAAGACAGGGGGCTTGGGGGGAAAAACTGTTTTTT
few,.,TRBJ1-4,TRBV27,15,CASSLSAGANEKLFF,TGTGCCAGCAGTTTATCTGCCGGGGCTAATGAAAAACTGTTTTTT
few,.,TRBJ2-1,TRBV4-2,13,CASSRSNYNEQFF,TGTGCCAGCAGCCGATCGAACTACAATGAGCAGTTCTTC
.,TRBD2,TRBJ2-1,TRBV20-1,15,CSTGSPSGLYNEQFF,TGCAGTACTGGTAGTCCTAGCGGGTTGTACAATGAGCAGTTCTTC
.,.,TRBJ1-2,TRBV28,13,CANLSMRRFGYTF,TGTGCCAACTTATCAATGAGGAGGTTTGGCTACACCTTC
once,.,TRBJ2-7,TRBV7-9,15,CASSLTGAAFYEQYF,TGTGCCAGCAGCCTAACCGGGGCCGCATTCTACGAGCAGTACTTC
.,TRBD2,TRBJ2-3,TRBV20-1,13,CSASRGGPDTQYF,TGCAGTGCTAGCCGGGGGGGGCCAGATACGCAGTATTTT
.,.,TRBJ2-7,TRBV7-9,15,CASSLGGDISYEQYF,TGTGCCAGCAGCTTAGGAGGGGACATCTCCTACGAGCAGTACTTC
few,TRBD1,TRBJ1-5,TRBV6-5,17,CASSFWTGRSSNQPQHF,TGTGCCAGCAGTTTTTGGACAGGGCGGAGTAGCAATCAGCCCCAGCATTTT
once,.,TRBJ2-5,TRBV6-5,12,CASRNVGLTQYF,TGTGCCAGCAGAAATGTGGGTTTAACGCAGTACTTC
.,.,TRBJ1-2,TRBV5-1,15,CASSLAQDLNYGYTF,TGCGCCAGCAGCTTGGCTCAAGACCTTAACTATGGCTACACCTTC
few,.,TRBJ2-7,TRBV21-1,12,CASATGGHEQYF,TGTGCCAGCGCCACAGGGGGGCACGAGCAGTACTTC
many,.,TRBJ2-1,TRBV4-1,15,CASSQDLGSYNEQFF,TGTGCCAGCAGCCAAGATCTGGGCAGCTACAATGAGCAGTTCTTC
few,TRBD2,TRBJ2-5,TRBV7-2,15,CASSYSGGAFNEQYF,TGTGCCAGCAGCTATAGCGGGGGGGCCTTCAATGAGCAGTACTTC
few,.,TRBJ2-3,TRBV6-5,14,CASRPGTYTDTQYF,TGTGCCAGCAGGCCCGGGACTTACACAGATACGCAGTATTTT
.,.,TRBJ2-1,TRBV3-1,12,CASSLPGREQFF,TGTGCCAGCAGCCTACCGGGACGAGAGCAGTTCTTC
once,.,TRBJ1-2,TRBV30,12,CAWRQGEGVYTF,TGTGCCTGGAGACAAGGGGAGGGTGTCTACACCTTC
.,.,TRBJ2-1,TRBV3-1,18,CASSQEPAGAPSYNEQFF,TGTGCCAGCAGCCAAGAGCCCGCTGGGGCCCCGTCCTACAATGAGCAGTTCTTC
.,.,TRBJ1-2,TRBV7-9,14,CASSSASGNYGYTF,TGTGCCAGCAGCTCCGCGAGTGGTAACTATGGCTACACCTTC
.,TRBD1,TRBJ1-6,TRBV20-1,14,CSAWTGNYNSPLHF,TGCAGTGCGTGGACAGGGAATTATAATTCACCCCTCCACTTT
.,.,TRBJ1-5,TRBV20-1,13,CSASRRRNQPQHF,TGCAGTGCTAGCCGTAGGCGCAATCAGCCCCAGCATTTT
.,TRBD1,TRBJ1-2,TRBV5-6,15,CASSFSGTGSYDYTF,TGTGCCAGCAGTTTTTCCGGGACAGGGTCCTATGACTACACCTTC
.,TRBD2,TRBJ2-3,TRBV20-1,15,CSAILAGARTDTQYF,TGCAGTGCCATTCTAGCGGGGGCCCGCACAGATACGCAGTATTTT
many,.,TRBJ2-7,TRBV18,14,CASSLPGPPYEQYF,TGTGCCAGCTCACTCCCGGGGCCTCCCTACGAGCAGTACTTC
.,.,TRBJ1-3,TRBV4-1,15,CASSQGDTDGNTIYF,TGCGCCAGCAGCCAAGGGGACACAGATGGAAACACCATATATTTT
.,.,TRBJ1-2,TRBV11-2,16,CASRVSGRGTNYGYTF,TGTGCCAGCAGAGTCTCGGGGCGGGGGACTAACTATGGCTACACCTTC
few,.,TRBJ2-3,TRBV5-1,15,CASSSSGSSVDTQYF,TGCGCCAGCAGCAGCTCCGGGTCCTCGGTTGATACGCAGTATTTT
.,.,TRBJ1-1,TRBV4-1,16,CASSQDPGREDAEAFF,TGCGCCAGCAGCCAAGATCCTGGCCGGGAGGACGCTGAAGCTTTCTTT
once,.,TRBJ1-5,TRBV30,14,CAWSQGWENQPQHF,TGTGCCTGGTCTCAGGGGTGGGAGAATCAGCCCCAGCATTTT
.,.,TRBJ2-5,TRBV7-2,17,CASSPRAVSGRYETQYF,TGTGCCAGCAGCCCCCGGGCAGTGAGCGGACGGTATGAGACCCAGTACTTC
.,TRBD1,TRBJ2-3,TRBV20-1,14,CSATDRGLTDTQYF,TGCAGTGCTACGGACAGGGGGCTTACAGATACGCAGTATTTT
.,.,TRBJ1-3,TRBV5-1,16,CASSEGQQSSGNTIYF,TGCGCCAGCAGCGAAGGACAGCAAAGCTCTGGAAACACCATATATTTT
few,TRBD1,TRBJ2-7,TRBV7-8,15,CASSLKDRGTYEQYF,TGTGCCAGCAGCCTAAAGGACAGGGGGACCTACGAGCAGTACTTC
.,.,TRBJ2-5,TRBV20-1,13,CSTPTGTPQTQYF,TGCAGTACTCCTACCGGGACCCCTCAGACCCAGTACTTC
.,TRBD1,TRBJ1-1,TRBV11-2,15,CASSSPGEGATEAFF,TGTGCCAGCAGCTCACCGGGAGAGGGGGCCACTGAAGCTTTCTTT
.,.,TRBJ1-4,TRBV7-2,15,CASSFAGSFVEKLFF,TGTGCCAGCAGCTTTGCGGGTAGCTTTGTTGAAAAACTGTTTTTT
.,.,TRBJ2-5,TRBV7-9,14,CASSLQLASETQYF,TGTGCCAGCAGCTTACAGCTTGCTAGCGAGACCCAGTACTTC
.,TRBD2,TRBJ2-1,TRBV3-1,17,CASSQEAAGVAYNEQFF,TGTGCCAGCAGCCAAGAAGCTGCGGGAGTTGCCTACAATGAGCAGTTCTTC